These 21 T cell receptor beta chains came from one sample sequenced in a study of CD8 T cells in Susac syndrome (dated by TCRdb to between 2019 and 2020). The library relied on the immunoSEQ multiplex PCR assay. RNA was extracted using the RNeasy kit, and 0.5 to 1 microgram was reverse transcribed with random hexamers. The public sequencing data were trimmed at Q25 with fastp and processed into clonotypes with MiXCR by TCRdb, which kept only in-frame beta chains. Identical CDR3 proteins give one entry, which carries the most common genes and DNA. For this sample there are 110,000 or so distinct CDR3 sequences; 95% to 98% appear just once. The ten largest clones take up more than 0.095% of the sample. Sequenced material: CD4+ T cells from PBMCs. Receptors were obtained from a human donor in good health.

The gene calls are TRBV28 and TRBJ2-5; 9 bases are a match to TRBD1. J was trimmed by 7 bases and V by 2 bases; bases with no gene match: 11. Germline V gene lookup returns CDR1 MDHEN and CDR2 SYDVKM. The CDR3 runs 16 residues. CDR3 sequence: CASSLLSWGQGGTQYF. As DNA, the CDR3 is TGTGCCAGCAGTTTACTCTCATGGGGACAGGGAGGGACCCAGTACTTC.

In this sample, this clonotype turned up once. The gene calls are TRBV29-1 and TRBJ1-2, with a tentative D call TRBD1 (6 bases). V dropped 3 bases and J dropped 7 bases, with 15 bases sitting between them. CDR3 length: 13 amino acids. CDR1 and CDR2 (germline): SQVTM, ANQGSEA. The CDR3 loop reads CSVEGANRGGYTF. In DNA form, the CDR3 reads TGCAGCGTTGAGGGGGCCAACCGGGGTGGCTACACCTTC.

This rearrangement joins TRBV5-1 to TRBJ1-1; D possibly corresponds to TRBD1 (5 bases). The germline gives CDR1 SGHRS, CDR2 YFSETQ. The CDR3 is made up of 16 amino acids. The V end lost 0 bases, the J end lost 5 bases, and 17 bases lay between the germline ends. For the CDR3, the DNA is TGCGCCAGCAGCTTGGAACGAGGGGTGGTGAGGACTGAAGCTTTCTTT. Translation: CASSLERGVVRTEAFF.

The chain links TRBV2 to TRBJ2-5, with TRBD1 identical over 7 bases. V lost 5 bases to trimming and J lost 5 bases; unmatched junction nucleotides: 14. Germline V lookup: CDR1 SNHLY, CDR2 FYNNEI. The CDR3 has 16 amino acids. CDR3 DNA: TGTGCCAGCAGTTTGCGAGGGACAGTGTCTTCGGAGACCCAGTACTTC. Residues: CASSLRGTVSSETQYF.

The chain recombines TRBV3-1 with TRBJ1-5, with D possibly matching TRBD1 (5 bases). The V gene's germline CDR1 is LGHDT and CDR2 YNNKEL (reference sequence). Trimming removed 2 bases from V and 4 bases from J, with 15 bases in between. This CDR3 has 16 residues. The chain's CDR3 is CASSQSSQGRNQPQHF. The DNA for the CDR3 is TGTGCCAGCAGCCAATCGTCGCAGGGAAGGAATCAGCCCCAGCATTTT. The whole variable domain, remainder taken from reference TRBV3-1 and TRBJ1-5, is DTAVSQTPKYLVTQMGNDKSIKCEQNLGHDTMYWYKQDSKKFLKIMFSYNNKELIINETVPNRFSPKSPDKAHLNLHINSLELGDSAVYFCASSQSSQGRNQPQHFGDGTRLSIL.

This clonotype was recorded once. The chain uses TRBV29-1 and TRBJ2-1; no firm D call. Germline-derived CDR1 and CDR2 are SQVTM and ANQGSEA. The CDR3 consists of 14 residues. Trimming stripped 2 bases from V and 5 bases from J, with 13 bases between. The CDR3 here is CSVEMGMGNNEQFF. CDR3 in DNA: TGCAGCGTTGAAATGGGGATGGGCAACAATGAGCAGTTCTTC.

This chain joins TRBV7-9 and TRBJ2-6; D may be TRBD2 (6 bases). CDR1 is SEHNR and CDR2 is FQNEAQ in the germline V gene (reference sequence). Deletions cut 6 bases from V and 0 bases from J, with 18 bases between. The CDR3 spans 18 residues. CDR3 in amino acids: CASRAGPDTRSGANVLTF. Here the CDR3 DNA reads TGTGCCAGCAGGGCGGGGCCGGACACTCGCTCTGGGGCCAACGTCCTGACTTTC.

This chain uses TRBV6-2 or TRBV6-3 with TRBJ1-5, with a tentative D call TRBD1 (5 bases). The V and J ends lost 2 bases and 2 bases respectively, with 10 bases between them. CDR1 is MNHEY and CDR2 is SVGEGT in the germline V gene. The CDR3 length is 15 residues. The CDR3 DNA reads TGTGCCAGCAGTTACAGGGGTAGGGGCAATCAGCCCCAGCATTTT. This gives the protein CASSYRGRGNQPQHF.

V gene TRBV24-1 combines with J gene TRBJ2-1; unclear D gene. Trimming stripped 6 bases from V and 7 bases from J, with 6 bases between. Germline CDR1 KGHDR, CDR2 SFDVKD. This CDR3 comprises 11 residues. The CDR3 region is CATSTGNEQFF. DNA for the CDR3: TGTGCCACCAGTACCGGGAATGAGCAGTTCTTC.

J is TRBJ1-2 and V is TRBV7-2; D remains ambiguous. Trimming left V 5 bases short and J 1 base short, with 11 bases between. Germline V gene sequence: CDR1 SGHTA, CDR2 FQGNSA. This CDR3 region has 14 residues. The CDR3 sequence is CASSPTSDNYGYTF. Here the CDR3 DNA reads TGTGCCAGCAGCCCGACGAGCGATAACTATGGCTACACCTTC.

The V gene is TRBV18, the J gene TRBJ2-5; D is tentatively TRBD1 or TRBD2 (5 bases each). The ends were cut back, 6 bases at V and 6 bases at J, with 17 bases in the middle. The CDR3 is 14 residues long. Per the germline V gene, CDR1 is KGHSH and CDR2 is LQKENI. In DNA form, the CDR3 reads TGTGCCAGCTCCGGGGCGGACATTATAAAGACCCAGTACTTC. It is translated as CASSGADIIKTQYF.

V is TRBV2 and J is TRBJ2-5, with a tentative D call TRBD2 (5 bases). Trimming left V 4 bases short and J 3 bases short, with 9 bases between. Germline assignment: CDR1 SNHLY and CDR2 FYNNEI. The CDR3 length is 13 residues. This CDR3 reads CASSANGEETQYF. CDR3 DNA sequence: TGTGCCAGCAGTGCGAACGGGGAAGAGACCCAGTACTTC.

The CDR3 DNA is TGTGCCAGCAGTGATCAGGTAGGAATCGAGCAGTACTTC. Translated: CASSDQVGIEQYF. The chain carries TRBV25-1 and TRBJ2-7; no firm D call. V shed 3 bases and J shed 6 bases, with 12 bases lying between them. Germline V gene lookup returns CDR1 MGHDK and CDR2 SYGVNS. This CDR3 is 13 amino acids long.

The V call is TRBV5-1, the J call TRBJ2-2; D uncertain. The CDR3 contains 13 residues. Germline V gene sequence: CDR1 SGHRS, CDR2 YFSETQ. V was trimmed by 5 bases and J by 4 bases, leaving 9 bases between them. The chain's CDR3 is CASRADGTGELFF. The CDR3, as DNA: TGCGCCAGCAGAGCCGACGGCACCGGGGAGCTGTTTTTT.

The chain has TRBV7-2 and TRBJ1-1; D is ambiguous. Per germline, CDR1 SGHTA and CDR2 FQGNSA. V was cut by 0 bases and J by 8 bases, with 13 bases left in between. The CDR3 consists of 14 residues. The CDR3 bases are TGTGCCAGCAGCTTAGCGCTTAAGAGTGAAGAAGCTTTCTTT. Protein product: CASSLALKSEEAFF.

The V and J genes are TRBV24-1 and TRBJ1-1, with D tentatively TRBD1 (6 bases). The CDR3 loop spans 13 amino acids. Germline-derived CDR1 and CDR2 are KGHDR and SFDVKD. The V end lost 5 bases, the J end lost 1 base, and 7 bases lay between the germline ends. CDR3 sequence (DNA): TGTGCCACCAGTGCGGGACAGAACACTGAAGCTTTCTTT. This codes for CATSAGQNTEAFF.

The rearrangement uses TRBV20-1 and TRBJ1-2; TRBD1 agrees at 7 bases. Germline V gene sequence: CDR1 DFQATT, CDR2 SNEGSKA (reference sequence). J gave up 2 bases and V 7 bases, and 4 bases lay outside the gene matches. There are 12 residues in the CDR3. This CDR3 reads CSVDRANYGYTF. In DNA form, the CDR3 reads TGCAGTGTTGACAGGGCAAACTATGGCTACACCTTC.

The V call is TRBV10-2, the J call TRBJ2-3; D ambiguous. Per the germline V gene, CDR1 is WSHSY and CDR2 is SAAADI. CDR3 length: 11 amino acids. V was shortened by 7 bases and J by 7 bases, with 9 bases between the two germline ends. CDR3 amino acids: CASTLGHTQYF. The DNA of the CDR3 is TGCGCCAGCACGTTAGGCCATACGCAGTATTTT.

The chain uses TRBV7-2 and TRBJ2-2; D unresolved. This CDR3 is built from 14 residues. The V gene lost 1 base and the J gene lost 4 bases, with 7 bases spanning the gap. Germline assignment: CDR1 SGHTA and CDR2 FQGNSA. CDR3: CASSLELRTGELFF. The CDR3 DNA reads as TGTGCCAGCAGCTTAGAACTACGCACCGGGGAGCTGTTTTTT. Complete variable domain (other parts from reference TRBV7-2 and TRBJ2-2): GAGVSQSPSNKVTEKGKDVELRCDPISGHTALYWYRQSLGQGLEFLIYFQGNSAPDKSGLPSDRFSAERTGGSVSTLTIQRTQQEDSAVYLCASSLELRTGELFFGEGSRLTVL.

J is TRBJ2-3 and V is TRBV7-9; a weak D match, TRBD2 (7 bases). CDR3 size: 15 residues. V was cut by 11 bases and J by 3 bases, with 21 bases left in between. Per germline, CDR1 SEHNR and CDR2 FQNEAQ (reference sequence). CDR3 residues: CAARGASGNTDTQYF. Written as DNA, the CDR3 is TGTGCCGCCCGGGGGGCTAGCGGAAATACAGATACGCAGTATTTT.

The chain combines TRBV5-1 with TRBJ1-1; D is ambiguous. The length of the CDR3 is 14 residues. The germline gives CDR1 SGHRS, CDR2 YFSETQ. Trimming pared 2 bases from V and 0 bases from J, leaving 8 bases between. The CDR3 DNA sequence: TGCGCCAGCAGCTTAGGGTCGGTGAACACTGAAGCTTTCTTT. Translation: CASSLGSVNTEAFF. Using reference TRBV5-1 and TRBJ1-1 for the parts outside the CDR3, the full variable domain is KAGVTQTPRYLIKTRGQQVTLSCSPISGHRSVSWYQQTPGQGLQFLFEYFSETQRNKGNFPGRFSGRQFSNSRSEMNVSTLELGDSALYLCASSLGSVNTEAFFGQGTRLTVV.